A single sample gave rise to the 10 T cell receptor beta chains below, sequenced in a study of T cell changes during pregnancy in multiple sclerosis (dated by TCRdb to the late 2010s). The library was prepared using the immunoSEQ multiplex PCR assay. TCRdb holds this immuneACCESS table with in-frame rearrangements only. Some clones are missing; in checked studies, unresolved V genes explain under half, and the rest has no known cause. Recorded for this sample are some 70,000 clones; approximately 91% of them occurred a single time. The top ten clones comprise less than 4% of the sample. Sequences were derived from peripheral blood, sampled before pregnancy. These receptors were obtained from a female donor with multiple sclerosis, enrolled in a pregnancy study.

Only one count was recorded for this clone. The chain carries TRBV27 and TRBJ1-5, with TRBD1 as a possible D gene (6 bases). Germline V CDR1 and CDR2: MNHEY, SMNVEV (reference sequence). V was pared by 6 bases and J by 1 base, with 10 bases between. CDR3 size: 14 residues. The chain's CDR3 is CASRGGQSNQPQHF. CDR3 coding DNA: TGTGCCAGCAGGGGCGGACAGAGCAATCAGCCCCAGCATTTT.

A single count supports this clone. The chain uses TRBV6-5 and TRBJ2-1; TRBD2 is a possible D gene (5 bases). Trimming pared 2 bases from V and 13 bases from J, leaving 15 bases between. Germline assignment: CDR1 MNHEY and CDR2 SVGAGI. The CDR3 covers 13 residues. The CDR3 here is CASSYPGLLSQFF. Here the CDR3 DNA reads TGTGCCAGCAGTTACCCTGGACTGTTGAGTCAGTTCTTC.

This clone has only one observation. The chain links TRBV5-5 to TRBJ1-1; D might be TRBD1 (5 bases). Germline loops: CDR1 SGHKS, CDR2 YYEKEE (reference sequence). CDR3 length: 14 residues. The V and J ends lost 4 bases and 1 base respectively, with 11 bases between them. The CDR3 is CASSTTETNTEAFF. The CDR3, as DNA: TGTGCCAGCAGCACGACAGAGACGAACACTGAAGCTTTCTTT.

The genes are TRBV30 and TRBJ1-6; the D gene is possibly TRBD1 (5 bases). The germline V and J ends were trimmed by 2 bases and 5 bases, with 10 bases remaining between them. The CDR3 contains 14 residues. CDR1 is GTSNPN and CDR2 is SVGIG in the germline V gene (reference sequence). CDR3 protein: CAWSWAGHNSPLHF. The CDR3 DNA follows: TGTGCCTGGAGTTGGGCAGGGCATAATTCACCCCTCCACTTT.

In this sample, this clone turned up once. V is TRBV4-3 and J is TRBJ1-6; 8 bases match TRBD1. Looked up from germline, CDR1 is LGHNA and CDR2 is YSLEER. This CDR3 is 16 amino acids long. V was clipped by 4 bases and J by 11 bases; unmatched bases: 13. The CDR3 reads CASSLDRDRPEAPLHF. The CDR3 region has the DNA TGCGCCAGCAGCCTAGACCGGGACAGGCCCGAGGCACCCCTCCACTTT.

The rearrangement links TRBV30 to TRBJ1-2; D is ambiguous. The V end was cut by 0 bases, the J end by 5 bases, with 10 bases between. The CDR3 has 13 residues. Looked up from germline, CDR1 is GTSNPN and CDR2 is SVGIG (reference sequence). The CDR3, as DNA: TGTGCCTGGAGTGTTGACACCCCATATGGCTACACCTTC. This codes for CAWSVDTPYGYTF.

V usage is TRBV5-4 and J usage is TRBJ2-7; TRBD2 matches at 10 bases. Germline CDR1 SGHNT, CDR2 YYREEE (reference sequence). The CDR3 runs 17 residues. J lost 2 bases, V lost 2 bases, and 10 bases had no gene match. CDR3 in DNA: TGTGCCAGCAGCTTAAAAGGAAAACTAGCGGGAACCTACGAGCAGTACTTC. This gives the protein CASSLKGKLAGTYEQYF.

V gene TRBV6-1 combines with J gene TRBJ2-7; D ambiguous. Germline CDR1 reads MNHNS; CDR2 reads SASEGT. The CDR3 is made up of 15 amino acids. Trimming cost V 6 bases and J 3 bases, with 18 bases left between them. CDR3 in DNA: TGTGCCAGCAGCGCTGCTCAGGCAGCCAGCTACGAGCAGTACTTC. It translates to CASSAAQAASYEQYF.

The chain links TRBV5-4 to TRBJ2-5; D is perhaps TRBD1 (5 bases). The CDR3 covers 18 residues. In germline, CDR1 is SGHNT, CDR2 YYREEE (reference sequence). V gave up 1 base and J gave up 2 bases, with 21 bases separating them. The CDR3, as DNA: TGTGCCAGCAGCTTGTGGGTTATGAGGACAATGAGACAAGAGACCCAGTACTTC. It specifies CASSLWVMRTMRQETQYF.

The V call is TRBV28, the J call TRBJ1-1, with 7 bases identical to TRBD1. Germline-derived CDR1 and CDR2 are MDHEN and SYDVKM. This CDR3 contains 19 residues. The junction had 20 bases not matched to a gene; V was cut back by 6 bases and J by 1 base. For the CDR3, the DNA is TGTGCCAGCAGCTTGAGGTCGGGACAGCTTTTTTATCCGAACACTGAAGCTTTCTTT. This gives the protein CASSLRSGQLFYPNTEAFF.